This T cell receptor beta chain was found in a study of response to subunit inactivated influenza vaccine. The study, taken as a whole, reports: The authors suggested that few new T cells are recruited per seasonal influenza vaccination.

TCRdb reprocessed the RT-PCR reads via MiXCR and lists one record per CDR3 protein. The profile shows a few hundred thousand distinct CDR3 sequences, 21% of them singletons. V was clipped by 3 bases and J by 3 bases, with 8 bases between them. CDR3 length: 13 residues. The germline V gene has CDR1 MRHNA and CDR2 SNTAGT. There are many counts of this clonotype. Its matching antigen is unknown. The TCR sequence derives from a man aged 50-75 years who received an inactivated influenza vaccine. This chain uses TRBV6-4 with TRBJ1-1, with D unresolved. Specimen: PBMCs from blood, collected 21 months after vaccination. CDR3 amino acids: CASSEYKDTEAFF. CDR3 DNA sequence: TGTGCCAGCAGTGAATACAAAGACACTGAAGCTTTCTTT.